This T cell receptor beta chain stems from a study of blood T cell repertoires in COVID-19. About the research overall: COVID-19 samples from acute and convalescent phases originated in the United States, Italy and Spain. Nucleic acid was either cDNA or gDNA, and it came from T cells, B-cell-depleted T cells, or PBMCs.

Germline CDR1 is SGHDN and CDR2 is FVKESK. The CDR3 sequence is 14 residues long. J gave up 6 bases and V 4 bases, and 8 bases lay outside the gene matches. As originally analysed: Amplification from reference gene primers served as the basis for estimated nucleated cell counts. TCRdb's copy holds only in-frame clones and misses some; the assay was immunoSEQ multiplex PCR. The DNA gave D and trimming, while V, J and clone size come from that table. In the table there are approximately 52,000 clones, approximately 90% of which are singletons. V is TRBV14 and J is TRBJ2-7; 8 nucleotides match TRBD1. This receptor was identified in a man over 45 with acute or convalescent COVID-19. Material: peripheral blood. The CDR3 loop is CASSLGRTGTEQYF. The CDR3 nucleotides are TGTGCCAGCAGCCTCGGACGGACAGGGACCGAGCAGTACTTC.